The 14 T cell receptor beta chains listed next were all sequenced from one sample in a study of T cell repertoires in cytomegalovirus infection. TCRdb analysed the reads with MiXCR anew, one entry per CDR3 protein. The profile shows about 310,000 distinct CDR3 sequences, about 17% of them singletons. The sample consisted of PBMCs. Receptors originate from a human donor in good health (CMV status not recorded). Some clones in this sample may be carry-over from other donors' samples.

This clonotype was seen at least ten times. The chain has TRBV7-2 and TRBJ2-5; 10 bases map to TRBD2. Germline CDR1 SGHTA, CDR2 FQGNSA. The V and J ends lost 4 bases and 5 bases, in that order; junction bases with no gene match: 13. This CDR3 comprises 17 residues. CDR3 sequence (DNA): TGTGCCAGCAGCTCCGCCGGGTTAGCGGGGGGCGGGGAGACCCAGTACTTC. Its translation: CASSSAGLAGGGETQYF.

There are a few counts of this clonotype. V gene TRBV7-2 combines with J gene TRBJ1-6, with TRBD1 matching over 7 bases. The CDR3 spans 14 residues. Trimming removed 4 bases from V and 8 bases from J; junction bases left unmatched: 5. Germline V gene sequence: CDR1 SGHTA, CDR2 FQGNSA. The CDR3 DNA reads TGTGCCAGCAGCTGGCCGGGACAGTATTCACCCCTCCACTTT. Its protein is CASSWPGQYSPLHF.

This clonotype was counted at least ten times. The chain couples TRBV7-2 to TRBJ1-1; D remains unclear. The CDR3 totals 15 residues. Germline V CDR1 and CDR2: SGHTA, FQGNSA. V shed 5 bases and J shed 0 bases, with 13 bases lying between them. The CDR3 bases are TGTGCCAGCAGCCGAGAGCCACTCGTGAACACTGAAGCTTTCTTT. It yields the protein CASSREPLVNTEAFF.

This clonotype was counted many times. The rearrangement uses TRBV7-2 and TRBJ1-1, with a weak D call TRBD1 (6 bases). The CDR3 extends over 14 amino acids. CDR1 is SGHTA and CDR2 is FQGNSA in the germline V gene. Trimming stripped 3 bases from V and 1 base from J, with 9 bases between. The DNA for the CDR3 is TGTGCCAGCAGCTTCCAGGGGCGGAACACTGAAGCTTTCTTT. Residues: CASSFQGRNTEAFF. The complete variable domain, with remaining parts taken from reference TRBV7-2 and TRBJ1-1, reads GAGVSQSPSNKVTEKGKDVELRCDPISGHTALYWYRQSLGQGLEFLIYFQGNSAPDKSGLPSDRFSAERTGGSVSTLTIQRTQQEDSAVYLCASSFQGRNTEAFFGQGTRLTVV.

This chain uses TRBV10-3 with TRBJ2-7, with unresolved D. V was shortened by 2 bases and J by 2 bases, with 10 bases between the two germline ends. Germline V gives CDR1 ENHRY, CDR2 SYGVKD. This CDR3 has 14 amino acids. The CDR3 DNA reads TGTGCCATCAGTGAGGTGGCGGTACCCTACGAGCAGTACTTC. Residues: CAISEVAVPYEQYF.

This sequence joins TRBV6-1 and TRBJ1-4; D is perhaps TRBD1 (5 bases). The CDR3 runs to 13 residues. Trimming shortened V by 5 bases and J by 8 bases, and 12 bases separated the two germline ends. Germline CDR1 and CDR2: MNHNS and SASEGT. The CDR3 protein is CASSSQRGEKLFF. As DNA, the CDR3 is TGTGCCAGCAGTTCCCAGAGGGGCGAAAAACTGTTTTTT.

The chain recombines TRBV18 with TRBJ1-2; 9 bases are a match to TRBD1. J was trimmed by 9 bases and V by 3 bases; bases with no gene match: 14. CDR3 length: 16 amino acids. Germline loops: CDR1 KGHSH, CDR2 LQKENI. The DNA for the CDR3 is TGTGCCAGCTCACCGAACCCGTCCGGGACAGGGTTTAGCTACACCTTC. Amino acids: CASSPNPSGTGFSYTF.

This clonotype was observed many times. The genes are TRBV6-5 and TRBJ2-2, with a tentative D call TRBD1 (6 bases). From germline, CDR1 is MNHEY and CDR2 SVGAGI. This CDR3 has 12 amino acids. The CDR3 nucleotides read TGTGCTACGGGACACAACACCGGGGAGCTGTTTTTT. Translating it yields CATGHNTGELFF.

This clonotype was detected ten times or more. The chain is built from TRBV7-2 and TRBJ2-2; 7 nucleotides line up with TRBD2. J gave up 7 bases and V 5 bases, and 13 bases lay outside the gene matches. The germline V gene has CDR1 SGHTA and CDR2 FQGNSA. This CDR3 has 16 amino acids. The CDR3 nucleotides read TGTGCCAGCAGCCATATGCAGGGAGGGGCCGGCGGGGAGCTGTTTTTT. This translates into CASSHMQGGAGGELFF.

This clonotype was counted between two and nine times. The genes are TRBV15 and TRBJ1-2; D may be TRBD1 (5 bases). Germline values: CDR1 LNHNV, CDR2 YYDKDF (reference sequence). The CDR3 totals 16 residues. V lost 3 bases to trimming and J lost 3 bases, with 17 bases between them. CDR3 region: CATSRGVLNRDYGYTF. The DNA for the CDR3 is TGTGCCACCAGCAGGGGGGTCCTCAATCGAGACTATGGCTACACCTTC.

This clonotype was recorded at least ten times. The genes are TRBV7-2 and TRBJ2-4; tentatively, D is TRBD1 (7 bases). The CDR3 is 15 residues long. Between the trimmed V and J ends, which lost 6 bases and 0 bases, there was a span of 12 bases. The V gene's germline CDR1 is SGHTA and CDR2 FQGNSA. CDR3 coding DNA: TGTGCCAGCAGTCAGGGGGGCATAGCCAAAAACATTCAGTACTTC. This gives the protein CASSQGGIAKNIQYF.

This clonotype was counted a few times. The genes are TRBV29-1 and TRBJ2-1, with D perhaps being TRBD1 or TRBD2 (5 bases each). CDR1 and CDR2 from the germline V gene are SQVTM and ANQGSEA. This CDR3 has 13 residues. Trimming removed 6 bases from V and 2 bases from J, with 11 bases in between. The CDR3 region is CSVYPGPYNEQFF. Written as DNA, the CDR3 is TGCAGCGTCTATCCGGGACCCTACAATGAGCAGTTCTTC.

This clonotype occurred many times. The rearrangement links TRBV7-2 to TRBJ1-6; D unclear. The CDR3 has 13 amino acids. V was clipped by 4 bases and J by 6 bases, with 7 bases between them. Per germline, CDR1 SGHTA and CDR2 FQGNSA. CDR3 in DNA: TGTGCCAGCAGCTCCCTACTTAATTCACCCCTCCACTTT. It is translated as CASSSLLNSPLHF. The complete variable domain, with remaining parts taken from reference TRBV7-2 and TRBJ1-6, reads GAGVSQSPSNKVTEKGKDVELRCDPISGHTALYWYRQSLGQGLEFLIYFQGNSAPDKSGLPSDRFSAERTGGSVSTLTIQRTQQEDSAVYLCASSSLLNSPLHFGNGTRLTVT.

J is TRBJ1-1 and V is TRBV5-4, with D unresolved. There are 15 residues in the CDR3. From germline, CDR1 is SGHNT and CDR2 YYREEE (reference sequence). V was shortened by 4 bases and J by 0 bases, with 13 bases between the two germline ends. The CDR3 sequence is CASSPTLSLNTEAFF. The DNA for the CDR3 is TGTGCCAGCAGCCCGACGTTGTCATTGAACACTGAAGCTTTCTTT.